This TCR beta chain stems from a study of blood T cell repertoires in COVID-19 (dated by TCRdb to about 2020). With respect to the entire study: Samples from collaborators originated in the United States, Italy and Spain and spanned both the acute and convalescent phases of COVID-19. The samples were drawn from the first 160 participants of the ongoing ImmuneRACE study and from 950 to 1,500 subjects provided by 6 global collaborators. Subjects who had been exposed to COVID-19, were actively infected with it, or had recovered from it provided the deeply sampled blood TCRbeta repertoires that made up the dataset. Where available, HLA class I and class II types were obtained from metadata supplied by the sample provider rather than from assay-based typing. The repertoires were made available in a free public database intended to serve as a resource for research on the immune response to SARS-CoV-2. Nearly every sample came with metadata listing a de-identified subject ID, COVID-19 status, age in years and sex. The prospective study material was composed of cDNA or gDNA derived from T cells, B-cell-depleted T cells, or PBMCs. Summary of the overall study and its limitations: Clinical and demographic metadata were provided uncurated, with the amount varying by source and participant.

The immunoSEQ Assay, a bias-controlled multiplex PCR, was used to amplify TCRbeta CDR3 regions from genomic DNA. Regarding the original processing steps: Within the assay, amplification of reference gene primers was used to estimate how many nucleated cells each sample contained. To quantify the absolute abundance of each unique TCRbeta CDR3 rearrangement, sequence reads were collapsed and filtered. For each sample, productive Simpson clonality was calculated as the square root of Simpson's diversity index across productive rearrangements. In its TCRdb copy, this immuneACCESS table keeps in-frame sequences only and misses some clones. Where compared with another copy, unresolved V genes explain less than half of these, and the others have no known cause. The DNA was the basis for D and trimming; V, J and clone size are from that table. The sample table lists 300,000 to 450,000 clones, 70% to 90% of them with a count of one. The ten biggest clones cover over 2.5% of the sample.

The germline V gene (reference sequence) provides CDR1 SGHKS and CDR2 YYEKEE. From the cysteine through the phenylalanine, the CDR3 covers 15 amino acids. Only the CDR3 DNA stays, 45 bases, in frame from base 1. Deletion took 2 bases off V and 10 bases off J, with a span of 19 bases between the germline ends. The collaborating institutions used their own protocols to collect whole blood in K2EDTA tubes. Collaborator samples were shipped for TCRbeta analysis as frozen whole blood, isolated PBMCs, or DNA extracted from either sample type. This clone was picked up one time. Its antigen is not yet known. Base qualities are missing; no much larger clone stands one base away.

Recombination joined TRBV5-5 with TRBJ2-1; TRBD2 is a weak D gene call, 5 bases matching. The sequenced material came from peripheral blood. The receptor comes from a human donor in a cohort sampled during active COVID-19. The CDR3 protein: CASSLSFGVLGEQFF. The base sequence is TGTGCCAGCAGCTTAAGTTTCGGGGTTCTTGGGGAGCAGTTCTTC.